This entry lists 4 T cell receptor beta chains sequenced from one sample in a study of T cell repertoires in cytomegalovirus infection. TCRdb independently ran MiXCR on the reads; one entry per CDR3 protein. The sample lists roughly 640,000 distinct CDR3 sequences; approximately 25% were seen once. Sequencing was done on a sample of CD8+ T cells from PBMCs. The receptors come from a human donor in good health (CMV status not recorded). Some clones in this sample may be carry-over from other donors' samples.

This clonotype was counted ten times or more. The chain links TRBV7-3 to TRBJ2-3, with D perhaps matching TRBD1 or TRBD2 (5 bases each). The ends were cut back, 1 base at V and 3 bases at J, with 17 bases in the middle. Germline-derived CDR1 and CDR2 are SGHTA and FQGTGA. The CDR3 is made up of 17 amino acids. As DNA, the CDR3 is TGTGCCAGCAGCTTAATTCGGGGCCGGGGTGGAACAGATACGCAGTATTTT. It yields the protein CASSLIRGRGGTDTQYF.

This clonotype has ten or more counts. This chain joins TRBV7-9 and TRBJ1-2; 7 nucleotides agree with TRBD1. This CDR3 has 14 amino acids. Germline V gene sequence: CDR1 SEHNR, CDR2 FQNEAQ (reference sequence). V gave up 5 bases and J gave up 3 bases; unmatched junction bases: 6. CDR3: CASSPGTAHYGYTF. CDR3 DNA sequence: TGTGCCAGCAGCCCCGGGACAGCGCACTATGGCTACACCTTC.

This clonotype was picked up a small number of times. This chain connects TRBV5-4 to TRBJ2-7; D is tentatively TRBD1 or TRBD2 (5 bases each). Trimming stripped 0 bases from V and 5 bases from J, with 18 bases between. CDR3 length equals 16 residues. Germline V gives CDR1 SGHNT, CDR2 YYREEE (reference sequence). CDR3 nucleotide sequence: TGTGCCAGCAGCTTGGCCTTGGGGGAACTGGTCCACGAGCAGTACTTC. The encoded protein is CASSLALGELVHEQYF.

The chain recombines TRBV29-1 with TRBJ1-2; maybe TRBD1 (5 bases). Trimming pared 4 bases from V and 10 bases from J, leaving 10 bases between. The CDR3 covers 10 residues. The germline V gene encodes CDR1 SQVTM and CDR2 ANQGSEA. The CDR3 DNA is TGCAGCGTTGGGGGCAGGCCCTACACCTTC. It yields the protein CSVGGRPYTF.